These 16 T cell receptor beta chains share one sample of origin, sequenced in a study of cytomegalovirus exposure and HLA in healthy donors. It was with 60 Vbeta and 13 Jbeta primers that the PCR ran. The repertoire was sequenced with immunoSEQ multiplex PCR; TCRdb's copy has only in-frame clones and lacks some. The profile shows 150,000 to 200,000 clones, about 80% of them singletons. The sequencing input was PBMCs. These receptors originate from a man aged 40-49 years in good health and CMV-seropositive.

This clone was observed a few times. The rearrangement uses TRBV5-1 and TRBJ2-6; D ambiguous. From germline, CDR1 is SGHRS and CDR2 YFSETQ. The CDR3 contains 19 residues. The V and J ends lost 0 bases and 0 bases respectively, with 16 bases between them. Written as DNA, the CDR3 is TGCGCCAGCAGCTTGGAAGAACCGCGAAAATACTCTGGGGCCAACGTCCTGACTTTC. The encoded protein is CASSLEEPRKYSGANVLTF.

The V call is TRBV28, the J call TRBJ2-6; TRBD1 aligns across 10 bases. The germline CDR1 and CDR2 sequences are MDHEN and SYDVKM. V gave up 4 bases and J gave up 3 bases; unmatched junction bases: 6. The CDR3 covers 17 residues. Here the CDR3 DNA reads TGTGCCAGCAGTTCCTCCGGGACAGGGGTTGGGGCCAACGTCCTGACTTTC. This encodes CASSSSGTGVGANVLTF.

The chain has TRBV5-1 and TRBJ2-5; 8 bases line up with TRBD2. Germline V CDR1 and CDR2: SGHRS, YFSETQ. This CDR3 is 15 amino acids long. V was clipped by 0 bases and J by 1 base; unmatched bases: 2. CDR3 amino acids: CASSLAGGPQETQYF. CDR3 nucleotide sequence: TGCGCCAGCAGCTTGGCGGGGGGGCCCCAAGAGACCCAGTACTTC. The full variable domain, its missing parts supplied by reference TRBV5-1 and TRBJ2-5, is KAGVTQTPRYLIKTRGQQVTLSCSPISGHRSVSWYQQTPGQGLQFLFEYFSETQRNKGNFPGRFSGRQFSNSRSEMNVSTLELGDSALYLCASSLAGGPQETQYFGPGTRLLVL.

CDR3 in DNA: TGTGCCAGCAGCCAAGGAACAGGGGGCTTTGAAAAACTGTTTTTT. Translation gives CASSQGTGGFEKLFF. This chain links TRBV14 with TRBJ1-4; 9 bases are shared with TRBD1. This CDR3 comprises 15 residues. V shed 1 base, J shed 7 bases, and the junction held 4 bases outside the gene matches. The germline gives CDR1 SGHDN, CDR2 FVKESK.

This chain joins TRBV7-7 and TRBJ2-3; D gene uncertain. V lost 2 bases to trimming and J lost 1 base, with 4 bases between them. CDR3 length: 13 residues. Germline V CDR1 and CDR2: SSHAT, FNYEAQ (reference sequence). For the CDR3, the DNA is TGTGCCAGCAGCTTATCCGGCACAGATACGCAGTATTTT. It encodes CASSLSGTDTQYF. The full variable domain, completed using reference TRBV7-7 and TRBJ2-3, is GAGVSQSPRYKVTKRGQDVTLRCDPISSHATLYWYQQALGQGPEFLTYFNYEAQPDKSGLPSDRFSAERPEGSISTLTIQRTEQRDSAMYRCASSLSGTDTQYFGPGTRLTVL.

V and J are TRBV7-2 and TRBJ2-5, with D perhaps matching TRBD2 (7 bases). The CDR3 totals 15 residues. Germline CDR1 is SGHTA and CDR2 is FQGNSA. Trimming shortened V by 5 bases and J by 3 bases, and 16 bases separated the two germline ends. The CDR3 spells CASSLVGGGKETQYF. The CDR3 bases are TGTGCCAGCAGCCTCGTAGGGGGAGGGAAAGAGACCCAGTACTTC.

The chain combines TRBV7-8 with TRBJ2-3, with TRBD1 matching over 8 bases. The CDR3 contains 18 residues. Germline V CDR1 and CDR2: SGHVS, FQNEAQ. V was clipped by 4 bases and J by 2 bases; unmatched bases: 14. The CDR3 reads CASSSFSQYRGITDTQYF. In DNA form, the CDR3 reads TGTGCCAGCAGCTCATTCAGTCAATACAGGGGGATCACAGATACGCAGTATTTT.

The CDR3 loop reads CASSLKGGTAGGNQPQHF. Written as DNA, the CDR3 is TGTGCCAGCAGCTTGAAGGGGGGGACCGCTGGTGGCAATCAGCCCCAGCATTTT. The chain combines TRBV5-7 with TRBJ1-5; maybe TRBD1 (6 bases). TRBV5-7 falls under the ORF class, with uncertain function. V was shortened by 1 base and J by 2 bases, with 19 bases between the two germline ends. The CDR3 is 18 amino acids.

This chain joins TRBV18 and TRBJ2-1; the D gene is possibly TRBD1 (6 bases). This CDR3 is built from 14 residues. The germline V gene has CDR1 KGHSH and CDR2 LQKENI. Deletions cut 8 bases from V and 9 bases from J, with 20 bases between. The CDR3 protein is CASTTGTPSGEQFF. CDR3 in DNA: TGTGCCAGCACGACCGGGACACCATCTGGTGAGCAGTTCTTC.

The gene calls are TRBV29-1 and TRBJ2-5; 12 bases fit TRBD1. This CDR3 has 14 amino acids. V shed 1 base, J shed 5 bases, and the junction held 2 bases outside the gene matches. Germline V lookup: CDR1 SQVTM, CDR2 ANQGSEA. CDR3 protein: CSVEAGQGAETQYF. CDR3 bases: TGCAGCGTTGAAGCGGGACAGGGGGCGGAGACCCAGTACTTC.

This clone was detected once. The chain couples TRBV18 to TRBJ2-7, with a weak D call TRBD2 (6 bases). Germline lookup yields CDR1 KGHSH and CDR2 LQKENI. Trimming took 1 base from V and 2 from J, leaving 21 bases between them. This CDR3 has 18 residues. The CDR3 spells CASSPRSPAGPGAYEQYF. The CDR3 nucleotides are TGTGCCAGCTCACCACGTTCCCCGGCGGGGCCCGGCGCCTACGAGCAGTACTTC.

V is TRBV4-1 and J is TRBJ2-5; D is undetermined. The J call may be incorrect, as the DNA end agrees better with TRBJ2-7. CDR1 and CDR2 from the germline V gene are MGHRA and YSYEKL. The CDR3 runs to 15 residues. The CDR3 sequence: CASSQGSFSSYEQYF. The CDR3 coding sequence is TGCGCCAGCAGCCAAGGTAGTTTTAGCTCCTACGAGCAGTACTTC.

This sequence joins TRBV4-3 and TRBJ2-7, with TRBD1 as a possible D gene (6 bases). V was clipped by 1 base and J by 7 bases, with 14 bases between them. CDR1 and CDR2 from the germline V gene are LGHNA and YSLEER. The CDR3 spans 14 residues. CDR3 in DNA: TGCGCCAGCAGCCAAGGGACAGAGCCTGGGGAGCAGTACTTC. It specifies CASSQGTEPGEQYF.

V and J are TRBV15 and TRBJ2-1, with 12 bases matching TRBD2. There are 17 residues in the CDR3. V was pared by 3 bases and J by 0 bases, with 3 bases of the junction left unmatched. Germline V gene lookup returns CDR1 LNHNV and CDR2 YYDKDF (reference sequence). The DNA of the CDR3 is TGTGCCACCAGCAGCCCGACTAGCGGGAGCTCCTACAATGAGCAGTTCTTC. It specifies CATSSPTSGSSYNEQFF. The full variable domain, completed using reference TRBV15 and TRBJ2-1, is DAMVIQNPRYQVTQFGKPVTLSCSQTLNHNVMYWYQQKSSQAPKLLFHYYDKDFNNEADTPDNFQSRRPNTSFCFLDIRSPGLGDTAMYLCATSSPTSGSSYNEQFFGPGTRLTVL.

On this clone itself: Other DNA sequences in this sample translate to the same CDR3. The genes are TRBV28 and TRBJ1-1; D possibly corresponds to TRBD1 (6 bases). The V and J ends lost 2 bases and 7 bases respectively, with 11 bases between them. In germline, CDR1 is MDHEN, CDR2 SYDVKM. The CDR3 spans 13 residues. CDR3 sequence: CASSLGGACEAFF. The DNA of the CDR3 is TGTGCCAGCAGTTTAGGGGGCGCCTGTGAAGCTTTCTTT.

This clone was found once. V usage is TRBV15 and J usage is TRBJ1-5; 7 nucleotides match TRBD1. Germline-derived CDR1 and CDR2 are LNHNV and YYDKDF (reference sequence). V lost 5 bases to trimming and J lost 3 bases; unmatched junction nucleotides: 7. The CDR3 contains 15 residues. The CDR3 nucleotides are TGTGCCACCAGCGGCGGACAGGCCCACAATCAGCCCCAGCATTTT. Translating it yields CATSGGQAHNQPQHF.